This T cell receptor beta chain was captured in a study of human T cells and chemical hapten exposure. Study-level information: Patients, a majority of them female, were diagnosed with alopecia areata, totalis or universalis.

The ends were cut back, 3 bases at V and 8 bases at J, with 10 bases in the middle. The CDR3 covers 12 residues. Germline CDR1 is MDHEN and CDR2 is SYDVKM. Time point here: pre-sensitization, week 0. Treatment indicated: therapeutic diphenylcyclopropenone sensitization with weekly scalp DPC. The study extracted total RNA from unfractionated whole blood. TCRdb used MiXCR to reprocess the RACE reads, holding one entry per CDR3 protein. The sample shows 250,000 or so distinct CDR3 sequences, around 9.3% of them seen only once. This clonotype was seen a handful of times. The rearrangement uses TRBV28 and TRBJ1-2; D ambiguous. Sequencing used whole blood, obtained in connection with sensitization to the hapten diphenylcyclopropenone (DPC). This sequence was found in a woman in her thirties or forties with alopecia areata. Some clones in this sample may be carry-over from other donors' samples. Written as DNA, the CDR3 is TGTGCCAGCAGTTTTCGAGTGGGAGGCTACACCTTC. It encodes CASSFRVGGYTF.